The clone carrying this T cell receptor (beta chain) was detected only once. These data are taken from a study of blood T cell repertoires in COVID-19. The table came from immunoSEQ multiplex PCR; TCRdb's copy has only in-frame clones and leaves some out. This sample has approximately 240,000 clones, with approximately 83% found just once. CDR1 and CDR2 from the germline V gene are SGDLS and YYNGEE. The CDR3 length is 18 residues. V was clipped by 0 bases and J by 3 bases, with 18 bases between them. Sequencing used peripheral blood. This sequence was found in a woman aged 25 to 39 who had recovered from COVID-19. The V gene is TRBV9, the J gene TRBJ1-4; maybe TRBD1 (6 bases). CDR3 coding DNA: TGTGCCAGCAGCGTAGGCCAGGGGCTCTCCCCACCTAATGAAAAACTGTTTTTT. This sequence encodes CASSVGQGLSPPNEKLFF.